This T cell receptor beta chain emerged from a study of OX40 agonist ivuxolimab in advanced cancers. Study overall: Males comprised about 84% of the group, whose mean age was roughly 64 years (range roughly 20 to 85).

The germline V gene has CDR1 LNHDA and CDR2 SQIVND (reference sequence). CDR3 length: 14 amino acids. V was pared by 3 bases and J by 2 bases, with 8 bases between. Here immunoSEQ multiplex PCR was the method, and the copy in TCRdb shows in-frame clones only, minus some. In the table there are approximately 58,000 clones, 84% of which are singletons. This sequence was found in an adult with an advanced solid tumor such as melanoma, head and neck, liver or kidney cancer. Sequencing used CD4+ or CD8+ T cells sorted from blood, obtained in a trial of the OX40 agonist ivuxolimab. The chain is built from TRBV19 and TRBJ1-5; unclear D gene. CDR3 in DNA: TGTGCCAGTAGTATGTCTGGGGGCAATCAGCCCCAGCATTTT. Protein: CASSMSGGNQPQHF.